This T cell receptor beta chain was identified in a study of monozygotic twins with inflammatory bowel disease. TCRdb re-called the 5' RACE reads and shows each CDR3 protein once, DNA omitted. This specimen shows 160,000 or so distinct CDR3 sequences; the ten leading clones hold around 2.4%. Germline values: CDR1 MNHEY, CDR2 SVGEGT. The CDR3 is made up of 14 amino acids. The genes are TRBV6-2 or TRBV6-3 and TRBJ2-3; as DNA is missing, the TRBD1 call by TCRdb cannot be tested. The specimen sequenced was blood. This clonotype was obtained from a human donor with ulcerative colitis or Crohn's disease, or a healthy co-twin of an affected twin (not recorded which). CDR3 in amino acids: CASNRQGVGESQYF.